This T cell receptor delta chain appears in the sequencing data of a study of γδ T cells in repeated Plasmodium falciparum infection. TCRdb fed the multiplex PCR reads into CATT to redo clone calling. The sample has about 57,000 delta-chain clones; over 1.5% are singletons. Flow sorting of PBMC yielded separate Vgamma9/Vdelta2+ and Vdelta2-negative gammadelta T cell populations for bulk repertoire analysis. V trimming: 1 base; J trimming: 0 bases; junction bases outside the gene matches: 12. There are 18 residues in the CDR3. Looked up from germline, CDR1 is GEAIGNYY and CDR2 is EKD. Concerning this clone itself: The likely explanation is a read error, given a far larger clone one base away. The sample has other DNA sequences that encode this CDR3 too.

V usage is TRDV2 and J usage is TRDJ1, with TRDD3 matching over 8 bases. No J gene was available from TCRdb, and it was assigned here by a germline match of the DNA. Material for sequencing was gamma-delta T cells from blood. The receptor was derived from a pool of human donors (malaria-infected and uninfected, not separated). CDR3 amino acids: CACDTGTGGYPYTDKLIF. CDR3 in DNA: TGTGCCTGTGACACTGGTACTGGGGGGTACCCTTACACCGATAAACTCATCTTT.